The 25 T cell receptor beta chains presented below share a single source sample, sequenced in a study of T cell responses to AZD1222 COVID-19 vaccine. Profiling relied on immunoSEQ multiplex PCR, and the TCRdb table lists in-frame clones only, not all of them. Here the sample spans about 190,000 clones, 85% to 90% being singletons. The sample was peripheral blood, taken on day 0 of MenACWY control vaccination. These receptors came from an adult in good health.

V gene TRBV27 combines with J gene TRBJ1-1; 9 nucleotides match TRBD1. Germline lookup yields CDR1 MNHEY and CDR2 SMNVEV (reference sequence). The J segment lost 3 bases and the V segment lost 5 bases, leaving 4 bases of the junction unmatched. There are 14 residues in the CDR3. Here the CDR3 reads CASSGTGPHTEAFF. As DNA, the CDR3 is TGTGCCAGCAGTGGGACAGGGCCCCACACTGAAGCTTTCTTT.

This clone has just one count. The chain is built from TRBV12-3 or TRBV12-4 and TRBJ1-1; possibly TRBD1 for D (5 bases). The CDR3 runs to 13 residues. V was pared by 1 base and J by 4 bases, with 7 bases between. Written as DNA, the CDR3 is TGTGCCAGCAGTTTAGACGGGGCCACTGAAGCTTTCTTT. Protein sequence: CASSLDGATEAFF.

This clone came up once. V usage is TRBV6-5 and J usage is TRBJ1-5; weak D call: TRBD1 (6 bases). V was shortened by 10 bases and J by 3 bases, with 10 bases between the two germline ends. Germline values: CDR1 MNHEY, CDR2 SVGAGI. The CDR3 length is 12 residues. The CDR3 coding sequence is TGTGCCACTAGGGGGTACAATCAGCCCCAGCATTTT. Translating it yields CATRGYNQPQHF.

This clone was detected once. The CDR3 coding sequence is TGTGCCAGCAGCACGGACCAAGCCGAGCAGTACTTC. Encoded protein: CASSTDQAEQYF. The chain carries TRBV5-4 and TRBJ2-7, with no clear D. Germline V CDR1 and CDR2: SGHNT, YYREEE (reference sequence). The V end lost 4 bases, the J end lost 6 bases, and 11 bases lay between the germline ends. The CDR3 is 12 residues long.

The V gene is TRBV4-2, the J gene TRBJ2-3; D remains unclear. The CDR3 has 14 amino acids. Germline V lookup: CDR1 LGHNA, CDR2 YNFKEQ. The V and J ends lost 1 base and 4 bases respectively, with 9 bases between them. CDR3 in DNA: TGTGCCAGCAGCCAAGGCGTGGTCTCAGATACGCAGTATTTT. Its translation: CASSQGVVSDTQYF.

J is TRBJ2-5 and V is TRBV7-8, with 7 bases identical to TRBD1. CDR1 is SGHVS and CDR2 is FQNEAQ in the germline V gene. The CDR3 runs 15 residues. V shed 4 bases, J shed 5 bases, and the junction held 10 bases outside the gene matches. The CDR3 bases are TGTGCCAGCAGCTCAGAGAGGGGGCGGCGGGAGACCCAGTACTTC. This sequence encodes CASSSERGRRETQYF.

CDR3 region: CASSMSRGNTIYF. The CDR3 bases are TGTGCCAGCAGCATGTCGCGGGGAAACACCATATATTTT. The chain is built from TRBV5-4 and TRBJ1-3; D is uncertain. This CDR3 contains 13 residues. V was trimmed by 4 bases and J by 4 bases, leaving 9 bases between them. Germline V gene lookup returns CDR1 SGHNT and CDR2 YYREEE (reference sequence).

This clone was counted once. The chain combines TRBV28 with TRBJ1-5; 7 bases line up with TRBD1. The CDR3 runs to 14 residues. Unmatched junction bases numbered 5, after V lost 8 bases and J lost 1 base. Looked up from germline, CDR1 is MDHEN and CDR2 is SYDVKM. CDR3 sequence: CASFPGGSNQPQHF. For the CDR3, the DNA is TGTGCCAGCTTCCCAGGGGGGAGCAATCAGCCCCAGCATTTT.

The gene calls are TRBV6-2 or TRBV6-3 and TRBJ2-1, with a possible D match to TRBD1 (5 bases). Deletions cut 6 bases from V and 5 bases from J, with 8 bases between. CDR1 is MNHEY and CDR2 is SVGEGT in the germline V gene. The CDR3 has 12 residues. The CDR3 DNA sequence: TGTGCCAGCAGCCAGGACAACAATGAGCAGTTCTTC. The encoded protein is CASSQDNNEQFF.

This chain joins TRBV19 and TRBJ2-7; 9 nucleotides align to TRBD1. The CDR3 is 14 residues long. J was trimmed by 5 bases and V by 7 bases; bases with no gene match: 9. Germline V gene lookup returns CDR1 LNHDA and CDR2 SQIVND (reference sequence). CDR3: CASTVQGAGNEQYF. The CDR3 DNA follows: TGTGCCAGTACCGTACAGGGGGCAGGGAACGAGCAGTACTTC. Together with reference TRBV19 and TRBJ2-7, the CDR3 gives the full variable domain: DGGITQSPKYLFRKEGQNVTLSCEQNLNHDAMYWYRQDPGQGLRLIYYSQIVNDFQKGDIAEGYSVSREKKESFPLTVTSAQKNPTAFYLCASTVQGAGNEQYFGPGTRLTVT.

This chain uses TRBV7-2 with TRBJ2-7; weak D call: TRBD1 (5 bases). The CDR3 sequence is 14 residues long. V was clipped by 3 bases and J by 3 bases, with 12 bases between them. Looked up from germline, CDR1 is SGHTA and CDR2 is FQGNSA. CDR3: CASSFGQGGYEQYF. The CDR3 DNA sequence: TGTGCCAGCAGCTTTGGCCAGGGTGGCTACGAGCAGTACTTC. Full variable domain (outside the CDR3, taken from reference TRBV7-2 and TRBJ2-7): GAGVSQSPSNKVTEKGKDVELRCDPISGHTALYWYRQSLGQGLEFLIYFQGNSAPDKSGLPSDRFSAERTGGSVSTLTIQRTQQEDSAVYLCASSFGQGGYEQYFGPGTRLTVT.

The V and J genes are TRBV27 and TRBJ2-7; a possible D gene is TRBD1 (5 bases). V lost 2 bases to trimming and J lost 6 bases, with 8 bases between them. The V gene's germline CDR1 is MNHEY and CDR2 SMNVEV (reference sequence). This CDR3 comprises 12 residues. CDR3 in amino acids: CASSLQGGEQYF. The DNA for the CDR3 is TGTGCCAGCAGTTTACAGGGTGGCGAGCAGTACTTC.

This chain uses TRBV11-2 with TRBJ2-2; the match to TRBD2 covers 8 bases. V dropped 1 base and J dropped 0; count of bases not matched to a gene: 10. The CDR3 runs 19 residues. CDR1 is SGHAT and CDR2 is FQNNGV in the germline V gene. This CDR3 is CASSLVRGGRFANTGELFF. In DNA form, the CDR3 reads TGTGCCAGCAGCTTAGTCCGGGGGGGCAGATTCGCGAACACCGGGGAGCTGTTTTTT.

This chain uses TRBV19 with TRBJ2-7, with 10 positions matching TRBD2. The J segment lost 1 base and the V segment lost 5 bases, leaving 5 bases of the junction unmatched. The CDR3 contains 15 residues. CDR1 is LNHDA and CDR2 is SQIVND in the germline V gene (reference sequence). CDR3 protein: CASSGGLATSYEQYF. CDR3 nucleotides: TGTGCCAGTAGTGGGGGACTAGCGACTTCCTACGAGCAGTACTTC.

The V and J genes are TRBV15 and TRBJ1-3, with 11 bases fitting TRBD1. The CDR3 sequence is 17 residues long. The germline gives CDR1 LNHNV, CDR2 YYDKDF (reference sequence). Trimming at V came to 4 bases and at J to 2 bases, leaving 7 bases not matched to a gene. This CDR3 is CATSIRTGGPTGNTIYF. The CDR3 DNA sequence: TGTGCCACCAGCATTCGGACAGGGGGCCCCACTGGAAACACCATATATTTT.

This sequence joins TRBV19 and TRBJ2-3; TRBD2 agrees at 11 bases. J gave up 2 bases and V 7 bases, and 14 bases lay outside the gene matches. The length of the CDR3 is 18 residues. Per germline, CDR1 LNHDA and CDR2 SQIVND (reference sequence). For the CDR3, the DNA is TGTGCCAGTACCCCCCGCGGAAGTAGCGGGAGGGTCACAGATACGCAGTATTTT. It translates to CASTPRGSSGRVTDTQYF.

This chain joins TRBV11-1 and TRBJ2-3, with a possible D match to TRBD2 (5 bases). The CDR3 is made up of 14 amino acids. Deletions cut 5 bases from V and 8 bases from J, with 17 bases between. Germline V lookup: CDR1 SGHAT, CDR2 FQDESV (reference sequence). CDR3 bases: TGTGCCAGCAGCCCACCCGGGGAGCTCGGTACGCAGTATTTT. Its protein is CASSPPGELGTQYF.

The V gene is TRBV2, the J gene TRBJ2-3; D is uncertain. The CDR3 is 13 residues long. CDR1 is SNHLY, CDR2 FYNNEI, per germline. Trimming took 4 bases from V and 1 from J, leaving 6 bases between them. The DNA of the CDR3 is TGTGCCAGCAGTGCAACCCGCACAGATACGCAGTATTTT. Residues: CASSATRTDTQYF.

The chain combines TRBV9 with TRBJ2-7; D is ambiguous. V was pared by 4 bases and J by 0 bases, with 11 bases between. From germline, CDR1 is SGDLS and CDR2 YYNGEE. The CDR3 has 14 residues. The CDR3 spells CASSPLSPSYEQYF. The CDR3, as DNA: TGTGCCAGCAGCCCTCTCTCCCCCTCCTACGAGCAGTACTTC.

The CDR3 nucleotides read TGTGCCAGCAGCGGTCAGGGGCCCGGGGAGCTGTTTTTT. Encoded protein: CASSGQGPGELFF. This chain links TRBV9 with TRBJ2-2; a possible D gene is TRBD1 (6 bases). Germline lookup yields CDR1 SGDLS and CDR2 YYNGEE. CDR3 length equals 13 residues. Between the trimmed V and J ends, which lost 3 bases and 6 bases, there was a span of 9 bases. The full variable domain, rest sourced from reference TRBV9 and TRBJ2-2, is DSGVTQTPKHLITATGQRVTLRCSPRSGDLSVYWYQQSLDQGLQFLIQYYNGEERAKGNILERFSAQQFPDLHSELNLSSLELGDSALYFCASSGQGPGELFFGEGSRLTVL.

The chain couples TRBV5-1 to TRBJ1-4; the match to TRBD1 covers 8 bases. V was pared by 8 bases and J by 5 bases, with 5 bases of the junction left unmatched. The germline V gene has CDR1 SGHRS and CDR2 YFSETQ. The CDR3 loop spans 13 amino acids. The CDR3 region is CASSQGANEKLFF. CDR3 bases: TGCGCCAGTTCCCAGGGGGCAAATGAAAAACTGTTTTTT.

This clone was recorded only once. The V call is TRBV5-1, the J call TRBJ2-3, with 8 bases that match TRBD2. The CDR3 sequence is 17 residues long. V was pared by 3 bases and J by 0 bases, with 9 bases of the junction left unmatched. CDR1 and CDR2 from the germline V gene are SGHRS and YFSETQ. This chain's CDR3 is CASSSYTSGFSTDTQYF. For the CDR3, the DNA is TGCGCCAGCAGCTCATATACTAGCGGCTTTAGCACAGATACGCAGTATTTT.

The chain uses TRBV19 and TRBJ2-1; 7 nucleotides agree with TRBD1. The CDR3 sequence is 15 residues long. Germline CDR1 is LNHDA and CDR2 is SQIVND (reference sequence). The J segment lost 6 bases and the V segment lost 6 bases, leaving 11 bases of the junction unmatched. The CDR3 is CASSLDRVDGNEQFF. CDR3 in DNA: TGTGCCAGTAGCCTCGACAGGGTTGACGGCAATGAGCAGTTCTTC.

V and J are TRBV28 and TRBJ2-1; D remains unclear. CDR1 is MDHEN and CDR2 is SYDVKM in the germline V gene. Trimming removed 6 bases from V and 0 bases from J, with 12 bases in between. The CDR3 covers 15 residues. The CDR3 here is CASSDNLSSYNEQFF. In DNA form, the CDR3 reads TGTGCCAGCAGCGACAACCTGAGCTCCTACAATGAGCAGTTCTTC.

This rearrangement joins TRBV30 to TRBJ1-4, with 8 bases that match TRBD1. The V segment lost 3 bases and the J segment 8 bases; nucleotides outside the gene matches: 5. The CDR3 totals 13 residues. Germline values: CDR1 GTSNPN, CDR2 SVGIG (reference sequence). CDR3 region: CAWSTGGSEKLFF. DNA of the CDR3: TGTGCCTGGAGCACAGGGGGAAGCGAAAAACTGTTTTTT.